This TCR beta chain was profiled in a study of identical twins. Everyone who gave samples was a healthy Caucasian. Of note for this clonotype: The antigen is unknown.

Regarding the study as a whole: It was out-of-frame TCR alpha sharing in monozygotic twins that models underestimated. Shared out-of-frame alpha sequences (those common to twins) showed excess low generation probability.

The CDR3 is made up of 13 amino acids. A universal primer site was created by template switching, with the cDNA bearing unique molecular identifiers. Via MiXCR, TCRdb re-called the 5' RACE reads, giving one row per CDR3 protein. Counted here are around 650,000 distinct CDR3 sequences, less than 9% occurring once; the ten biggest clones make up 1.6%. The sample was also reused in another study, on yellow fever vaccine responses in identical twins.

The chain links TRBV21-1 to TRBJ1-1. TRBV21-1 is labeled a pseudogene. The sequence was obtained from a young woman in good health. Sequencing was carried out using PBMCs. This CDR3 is CASQQGLVGEAFF. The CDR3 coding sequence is TGTGCCAGCCAACAAGGCTTGGTTGGTGAAGCTTTCTTT.